The 3 T cell receptor beta chains listed next were all sequenced from one sample in a study of shared clonotypes between healthy human individuals. Measured with immunoSEQ multiplex PCR; TCRdb has only the in-frame clones, and not every one. The data contain more than 450,000 clones, 79% of them singletons. The sample comprised PBMCs. These TCRs come from a woman aged 40 to 49 in good health. Some clones in this sample may be carry-over from other donors' samples.

This rearrangement joins TRBV27 to TRBJ2-4, with D possibly matching TRBD2 (6 bases). V gave up 5 bases and J gave up 3 bases, with 17 bases separating them. The germline CDR1 and CDR2 sequences are MNHEY and SMNVEV (reference sequence). CDR3 length equals 16 residues. The CDR3 loop reads CASSPRGGSGKNIQYF. CDR3 coding DNA: TGTGCCAGCAGTCCCCGTGGAGGGAGTGGCAAAAACATTCAGTACTTC.

This clone has only a few counts. The chain combines TRBV18 with TRBJ1-3, with D uncertain. The germline gives CDR1 KGHSH, CDR2 LQKENI. This CDR3 is built from 14 residues. V lost 3 bases to trimming and J lost 0 bases, with 6 bases between them. DNA of the CDR3: TGTGCCAGCTCACCGCAATTCTCTGGAAACACCATATATTTT. Translation gives CASSPQFSGNTIYF.

The chain links TRBV5-5 to TRBJ2-7; no clear D. V lost 1 base and J lost 0, with 11 bases in between. This CDR3 is built from 15 residues. The V gene's germline CDR1 is SGHKS and CDR2 YYEKEE (reference sequence). This CDR3 is CASSLRARSSYEQYF. CDR3 coding DNA: TGTGCCAGCAGCTTGCGGGCAAGGAGCTCCTACGAGCAGTACTTC.